Listed here are 14 T cell receptor beta chains from one sample, sequenced in a study of T cells in Graves' hyperthyroidism and ophthalmopathy. RNA transcripts yielded amplified TCR beta CDR3 regions. HTBI primers were the set used in a first-round RT-PCR of the TCR CDR3. TCRdb reanalysed the multiplex PCR reads using MiXCR and keeps one entry per CDR3 protein. This sample has nearly 750,000 distinct CDR3 sequences; roughly a third occur once, and the top ten carry around 30%. Sequencing input: blood. The source is a woman aged 40 to 50 with Graves' hyperthyroidism.

Details on this clonotype: This sequence may be a read error, since a much larger clone differs from it by one base. The rearrangement uses TRBV13 and TRBJ2-5; 7 positions agree with TRBD1. Germline CDR1 is PRHDT and CDR2 is FYEKMQ (reference sequence). The CDR3 is 14 amino acids. CDR3 amino acids: CVSSFSQGQETQYF. DNA for the CDR3: TGTGTCAGCAGCTTCTCACAGGGGCAAGAGACCCAGTACTTC.

The V and J genes are TRBV11-3 and TRBJ1-1; no reliable D call. The V end lost 1 base, the J end lost 6 bases, and 9 bases lay between the germline ends. This CDR3 region has 13 residues. Germline CDR1 SGHNT, CDR2 YENEEA. The CDR3 sequence is CASSLGGKPEAFF. CDR3 DNA: TGTGCCAGCAGCTTAGGTGGCAAACCTGAAGCTTTCTTT.

The V and J genes are TRBV14 and TRBJ1-6, with D hard to call. Germline V gene sequence: CDR1 SGHDN, CDR2 FVKESK. V gave up 1 base and J gave up 8 bases, with 9 bases separating them. The CDR3 runs to 14 residues. CDR3: CASSQVGFDSPLHF. The CDR3 bases are TGTGCCAGCAGCCAAGTCGGGTTCGATTCACCCCTCCACTTT.

The chain is built from TRBV6-6 and TRBJ1-6; 11 positions match TRBD1. The junction had 9 bases not matched to a gene; V was cut back by 7 bases and J by 4 bases. The length of the CDR3 is 17 residues. Germline CDR1 and CDR2: MNHNY and SVGAGI (reference sequence). CDR3 residues: CASTGQGALNYNSPLHF. CDR3 DNA sequence: TGTGCCAGCACCGGACAGGGGGCGCTTAATTATAATTCACCCCTCCACTTT.

This clonotype has more than one count but fewer than ten. The chain recombines TRBV12-3 or TRBV12-4 with TRBJ1-1, with D uncertain. V lost 3 bases, J lost 6 bases, and 5 bases lay in between. The CDR3 spans 11 residues. In DNA form, the CDR3 reads TGTGCCAGCAGTTTCACTTCTGAAGCTTTCTTT. Its translation: CASSFTSEAFF.

The CDR3 DNA follows: TGCAGCGTTGAAGATCCCAGGCGGGGTGGACCCGGGGAGCTGTTTTTT. This gives the protein CSVEDPRRGGPGELFF. The V gene is TRBV29-1, the J gene TRBJ2-2; D may be TRBD2 (6 bases). This CDR3 is built from 16 residues. Germline CDR1 and CDR2: SQVTM and ANQGSEA. Trimming removed 0 bases from V and 6 bases from J, with 17 bases in between.

This chain joins TRBV6-5 and TRBJ1-5; weak D call: TRBD1 (6 bases). Trimming cost V 2 bases and J 11 bases, with 13 bases left between them. Germline values: CDR1 MNHEY, CDR2 SVGAGI. The length of the CDR3 is 13 residues. The CDR3 protein is CASSYGGTNAQHF. The CDR3 region has the DNA TGTGCCAGCAGTTACGGGGGGACAAATGCCCAGCATTTT.

This clonotype was seen many times. V and J are TRBV7-8 and TRBJ1-5; possible D gene TRBD1, 5 bases. Trimming took 1 base from V and 2 from J, leaving 12 bases between them. CDR3 size: 16 residues. Germline V CDR1 and CDR2: SGHVS, FQNEAQ. The CDR3 DNA reads as TGTGCCAGCAGCTTAGGGGCCGGGGGTGGCAATCAGCCCCAGCATTTT. Translated, it gives CASSLGAGGGNQPQHF. The full variable domain, in which reference TRBV7-8 and TRBJ1-5 provide the parts outside the CDR3, is GAGVSQSPRYKVAKRGQDVALRCDPISGHVSLFWYQQALGQGPEFLTYFQNEAQLDKSGLPSDRFFAERPEGSVSTLKIQRTQQEDSAVYLCASSLGAGGGNQPQHFGDGTRLSIL.

This clonotype was observed a few times. This chain joins TRBV12-3 or TRBV12-4 and TRBJ1-1; perhaps TRBD1 as D (5 bases). Trimming stripped 6 bases from V and 1 base from J, with 12 bases between. The CDR3 sequence is 14 residues long. The DNA of the CDR3 is TGTGCCAGCAGGGCGGGACTCCCGAACACTGAAGCTTTCTTT. This codes for CASRAGLPNTEAFF.

The rearrangement links TRBV5-1 to TRBJ1-2; 12 nucleotides line up with TRBD1. Germline assignment: CDR1 SGHRS and CDR2 YFSETQ. CDR3 length: 16 amino acids. The trim removed 4 bases at V and 6 bases at J, leaving 10 bases unmatched. CDR3 protein: CASSPLSGTGGDGYTF. The DNA of the CDR3 is TGCGCCAGCAGCCCACTCTCCGGGACAGGGGGCGATGGCTACACCTTC.

This clonotype was recorded a few times. One junction end disagrees with the germline gene, perhaps due to a read error. The rearrangement links TRBV10-3 to TRBJ1-5, with D perhaps TRBD1 (5 bases). The CDR3 sequence is 18 residues long. Germline V gene lookup returns CDR1 ENHRY and CDR2 SYGVKD. The CDR3 spells CASSYSLQVGHSNQPQHF. The CDR3 DNA follows: TGTGCCAGCAGTTACTCGTTACAGGTGGGCCATAGCAATCAGCCCCAGCATTTT.

This clonotype showed up many times. V is TRBV29-1 and J is TRBJ2-7; D possibly corresponds to TRBD2 (6 bases). V lost 6 bases, J lost 4 bases, and 10 bases lay in between. The germline gives CDR1 SQVTM, CDR2 ANQGSEA. The CDR3 is 11 residues long. The CDR3 DNA is TGCAGCGTGGGAGGTCCATACGAGCAGTACTTC. Protein sequence: CSVGGPYEQYF.

This clonotype appeared many times. The chain recombines TRBV7-2 with TRBJ2-7, with 9 bases that match TRBD1. V was pared by 3 bases and J by 9 bases, with 12 bases of the junction left unmatched. This CDR3 has 15 amino acids. Germline V gene lookup returns CDR1 SGHTA and CDR2 FQGNSA. The CDR3 loop is CASSLGQGLPSGQYF. The CDR3 DNA sequence: TGTGCCAGCAGCTTGGGACAGGGCTTACCCTCGGGGCAGTACTTC.

This chain joins TRBV24-1 and TRBJ2-7; 15 bases are a match to TRBD2. The V gene's germline CDR1 is KGHDR and CDR2 SFDVKD. CDR3 length equals 17 residues. The V gene end was trimmed by 5 bases and the J gene end by 4 bases; junction bases not matched to a gene: 8. This CDR3 is CATSGPGLAGGPYEQYF. CDR3 nucleotide sequence: TGTGCCACCAGTGGCCCTGGACTAGCGGGGGGGCCTTACGAGCAGTACTTC.